This T cell receptor beta chain comes out of a study of blood T cells in healthy people across ages. For the second PCR, which ran for about 7 to 11 cycles, a sample-barcoded 5' primer and a J-beta primer mix were used. TCRdb called the 5' RACE reads again in MiXCR, with one record for every CDR3 protein. Counted here are around 800,000 distinct CDR3 sequences, around 62% occurring once; the ten biggest clones make up about a quarter. Germline CDR1 reads LNHNV; CDR2 reads YYDKDF (reference sequence). V gave up 6 bases and J gave up 7 bases, with 22 bases separating them. This CDR3 is built from 15 residues.

Sequencing used blood. The V and J genes are TRBV15 and TRBJ2-7; the D gene is possibly TRBD1 (6 bases). This receptor was identified in a man aged 25-40 years in good health. CDR3 nucleotides: TGTGCCACCAGTAGGACCGCCGGTGGGGGCGAAGAGCAGTACTTC. Its translation is CATSRTAGGGEEQYF.